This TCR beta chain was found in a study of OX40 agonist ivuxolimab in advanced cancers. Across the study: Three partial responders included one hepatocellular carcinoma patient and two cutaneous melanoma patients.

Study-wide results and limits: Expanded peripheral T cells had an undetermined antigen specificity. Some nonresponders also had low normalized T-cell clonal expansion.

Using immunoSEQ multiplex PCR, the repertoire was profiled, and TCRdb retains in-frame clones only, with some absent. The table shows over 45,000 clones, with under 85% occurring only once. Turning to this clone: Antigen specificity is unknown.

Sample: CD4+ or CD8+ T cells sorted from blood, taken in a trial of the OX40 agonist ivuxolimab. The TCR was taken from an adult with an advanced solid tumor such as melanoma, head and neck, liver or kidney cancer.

As DNA, the CDR3 is TGTGCCAGCAGCCCTAGGGTTGAGCATGGCTACACCTTC. Translating it yields CASSPRVEHGYTF. The chain joins TRBV6-5 to TRBJ1-2; D not certain. Germline V gene data show CDR1 as MNHEY and CDR2 as SVGAGI. Deletions cut 6 bases from V and 6 bases from J, with 14 bases between. The length of the CDR3 is 13 residues.